One sample yielded the 25 T cell receptor beta chains listed below, sequenced in a study of T-cell reconstitution after alpha-beta-depleted transplantation in children (TCRdb year 2016). Libraries were constructed by PCR. The instrument given in TCRdb is Illumina HiSeq 2500. TCR library preparation used molecular barcoding, with unique molecular identifiers applied to normalize quantification of the TCRbeta repertoire. In TCRdb, the public reads were trimmed at Q25 with fastp and aligned with MiXCR, with productive beta chains retained. Rows are unified per CDR3 protein, each entry keeping the most common DNA and genes. This sample holds a few hundred thousand distinct CDR3 sequences; approximately 10% were observed only once. The top ten constitute roughly 5.5% of the sample. Sequenced here: PBMCs from the stem cell graft donor, sampled from the stem cell graft. These receptors were collected from a human donor who donated a stem cell graft to a child with acute myeloid leukemia.

Details on this clonotype: A read error may account for a junction end that differs from germline. The chain carries TRBV12-3 or TRBV12-4 and TRBJ1-5; D remains ambiguous. There are 16 residues in the CDR3. The CDR3 loop reads CASSFSRQVRNRPQHF. The DNA of the CDR3 is TGTGCCAGCAGTTTCAGTCGTCAAGTCCGGAATCGGCCCCAGCATTTT.

Ten or more counts support this clonotype. The chain couples TRBV5-1 to TRBJ1-1, with a weak D call TRBD1 (5 bases). The CDR3 extends over 13 amino acids. The germline V gene encodes CDR1 SGHRS and CDR2 YFSETQ. Trimming removed 0 bases at V and 3 bases at J, with 6 bases between. Here the CDR3 DNA reads TGCGCCAGCAGCTTGGTCAGGGACACTGAAGCTTTCTTT. This translates into CASSLVRDTEAFF.

The V and J genes are TRBV20-1 and TRBJ1-1; 7 bases agree with TRBD1. Germline V gene data show CDR1 as DFQATT and CDR2 as SNEGSKA (reference sequence). This CDR3 comprises 16 residues. Trimming at V came to 1 base and at J to 5 bases, leaving 13 bases not matched to a gene. The CDR3 spells CSARGGGYRGSTEAFF. The DNA for the CDR3 is TGCAGTGCTAGAGGGGGGGGGTACAGGGGAAGTACTGAAGCTTTCTTT.

In this sample, this clonotype turned up a few times. The chain carries TRBV5-6 and TRBJ1-2; TRBD1 matches 9 bases. This CDR3 is built from 14 residues. The germline CDR1 and CDR2 sequences are SGHDT and YYEEEE. Losses at the gene ends were 4 bases for V and 5 bases for J; bases not matched to a gene: 6. As DNA, the CDR3 is TGTGCCAGCAGCAGAGGGACAGGGACATATGGCTACACCTTC. This translates into CASSRGTGTYGYTF.

A few counts support this clonotype. The rearrangement uses TRBV5-1 and TRBJ1-5, with D maybe TRBD1 (6 bases). The V and J ends lost 0 bases and 5 bases respectively, with 12 bases between them. Germline V CDR1 and CDR2: SGHRS, YFSETQ. This CDR3 is built from 15 residues. Here the CDR3 reads CASSLDWGRDQPQHF. The CDR3 DNA follows: TGCGCCAGCAGCTTGGACTGGGGGCGGGATCAGCCCCAGCATTTT.

There are many counts of this clonotype. The chain has TRBV7-2 and TRBJ2-3, with 11 bases lining up with TRBD1. The CDR3 runs to 16 residues. Trimming at V came to 5 bases and at J to 3 bases, leaving 7 bases not matched to a gene. Germline CDR1 reads SGHTA; CDR2 reads FQGNSA. The CDR3 region is CASSPGTGGGTDTQYF. The CDR3, as DNA: TGTGCCAGCAGCCCCGGGACAGGGGGTGGGACAGATACGCAGTATTTT.

In its sample, this clonotype was seen many times. V and J are TRBV4-2 and TRBJ2-3; 7 bases are shared with TRBD2. V dropped 3 bases and J dropped 5; count of bases not matched to a gene: 8. This CDR3 spans 15 amino acids. The germline gives CDR1 LGHNA, CDR2 YNFKEQ. The CDR3 region is CASSQQASGQDTQYF. CDR3 nucleotide sequence: TGTGCCAGCAGCCAGCAGGCTAGCGGACAAGATACGCAGTATTTT.

The rearrangement joins TRBV6-1 to TRBJ1-5; a possible D gene is TRBD1 (6 bases). Germline V gene lookup returns CDR1 MNHNS and CDR2 SASEGT. The V gene lost 0 bases and the J gene lost 0 bases, with 18 bases spanning the gap. The CDR3 has 19 residues. CDR3 in amino acids: CASSEALGTLLYSNQPQHF. CDR3 DNA: TGTGCCAGCAGTGAAGCGCTCGGGACACTTCTTTATAGCAATCAGCCCCAGCATTTT.

This sequence joins TRBV7-2 and TRBJ1-2; no firm D call. The ends were cut back, 11 bases at V and 0 bases at J, with 16 bases in the middle. Germline CDR1 SGHTA, CDR2 FQGNSA. The CDR3 sequence is 14 residues long. CDR3 region: CAPRRRLPNYGYTF. CDR3 bases: TGTGCCCCCAGGCGCCGATTACCTAACTATGGCTACACCTTC. Full variable domain (outside the CDR3, taken from reference TRBV7-2 and TRBJ1-2): GAGVSQSPSNKVTEKGKDVELRCDPISGHTALYWYRQSLGQGLEFLIYFQGNSAPDKSGLPSDRFSAERTGGSVSTLTIQRTQQEDSAVYLCAPRRRLPNYGYTFGSGTRLTVV.

The V gene is TRBV2, the J gene TRBJ2-7; 7 bases line up with TRBD1. V was clipped by 4 bases and J by 2 bases; unmatched bases: 5. The CDR3 is made up of 14 amino acids. Germline CDR1 and CDR2: SNHLY and FYNNEI. CDR3: CASSADRAAYEQYV. CDR3 in DNA: TGTGCCAGCAGTGCCGACAGGGCCGCCTACGAGCAGTACGTC.

V usage is TRBV20-1 and J usage is TRBJ1-1; D gene uncertain. This CDR3 contains 12 residues. CDR1 is DFQATT and CDR2 is SNEGSKA in the germline V gene (reference sequence). V was trimmed by 5 bases and J by 10 bases, leaving 17 bases between them. The CDR3 reads CSASPYREAAFF. CDR3 DNA: TGCAGTGCTTCCCCCTATCGTGAGGCAGCTTTCTTT.

The sample holds a few counts of this clonotype. The V gene is TRBV10-3, the J gene TRBJ2-5; 7 bases line up with TRBD2. The V segment lost 6 bases and the J segment 1 base; nucleotides outside the gene matches: 8. Germline V CDR1 and CDR2: ENHRY, SYGVKD. This CDR3 region has 15 residues. The CDR3 loop is CAIRSGSGGQETQYF. For the CDR3, the DNA is TGTGCCATCAGGTCCGGGTCGGGAGGCCAAGAGACCCAGTACTTC.

A few counts support this clonotype. This chain joins TRBV5-1 and TRBJ1-3; possibly TRBD1 for D (5 bases). Trimming left V 5 bases short and J 0 bases short, with 12 bases between. Germline CDR1 is SGHRS and CDR2 is YFSETQ. The CDR3 is 15 residues long. CDR3 sequence: CASSAGGASGNTIYF. The CDR3 coding sequence is TGCGCCAGCAGTGCCGGCGGGGCCTCTGGAAACACCATATATTTT.

This clonotype occurred a few times. The chain is built from TRBV20-1 and TRBJ1-3; TRBD1 aligns across 7 bases. CDR1 is DFQATT and CDR2 is SNEGSKA in the germline V gene (reference sequence). The CDR3 totals 16 residues. The junction had 12 bases not matched to a gene; V was cut back by 1 base and J by 6 bases. CDR3 bases: TGCAGTGCTAGAGGGGCCTTGCAGGGACAGAAAAACACCATATATTTT. It encodes CSARGALQGQKNTIYF.

In its sample, this clonotype was seen many times. The gene calls are TRBV6-1 and TRBJ2-2; the match to TRBD2 covers 8 bases. The ends lost 2 bases at V and 4 bases at J; junction bases unmatched: 6. This CDR3 is built from 16 residues. The germline V gene encodes CDR1 MNHNS and CDR2 SASEGT. The CDR3 bases are TGTGCCAGCAGTGAATCTCCGGGAGGGAGCACCGGGGAGCTGTTTTTT. Encoded protein: CASSESPGGSTGELFF.

This clonotype occurred a few times. V is TRBV27 and J is TRBJ2-7; D perhaps matches TRBD1 (5 bases). The germline V and J ends were trimmed by 6 bases and 2 bases, with 17 bases remaining between them. This CDR3 contains 15 residues. CDR1 MNHEY and CDR2 SMNVEV come from the germline V gene (reference sequence). In nucleotides, the CDR3 is TGTGCCAGCAGCCCGGCCGCAGGGAAAGCCTACGAGCAGTACTTC. This gives the protein CASSPAAGKAYEQYF.

This clonotype was picked up a small number of times. The chain employs TRBV6-5 and TRBJ1-4, with a possible D match to TRBD1 (6 bases). The CDR3 has 16 residues. Trimming took off 2 bases at V and 7 bases at J, with 17 bases between the two ends. Per germline, CDR1 MNHEY and CDR2 SVGAGI. In nucleotides, the CDR3 is TGTGCCAGCAGTTACCGTTCAGGGGTAGAAATTGAAAAACTGTTTTTT. This codes for CASSYRSGVEIEKLFF.

This chain uses TRBV12-3 or TRBV12-4 with TRBJ2-1; 12 positions agree with TRBD2. There are 16 residues in the CDR3. The J segment lost 2 bases and the V segment lost 4 bases, leaving 3 bases of the junction unmatched. The CDR3 here is CASSSPSGGAYNEQFF. DNA of the CDR3: TGTGCCAGCAGTTCCCCTAGCGGGGGGGCCTACAATGAGCAGTTCTTC.

The CDR3 reads CSASGRNYGYTF. DNA of the CDR3: TGCAGTGCTAGCGGCAGAAACTATGGCTACACCTTC. The V and J genes are TRBV20-1 and TRBJ1-2; D gene uncertain. Deletions cut 3 bases from V and 2 bases from J, with 7 bases between. From germline, CDR1 is DFQATT and CDR2 SNEGSKA (reference sequence). The CDR3 length is 12 residues.

The CDR3 DNA follows: TGTGCCAGCAGCTCCTTTACCAGTAATGAGCAGTTCTTC. Protein: CASSSFTSNEQFF. The rearrangement joins TRBV7-3 to TRBJ2-1; D is undetermined. Between the trimmed V and J ends, which lost 4 bases and 7 bases, there was a span of 11 bases. There are 13 residues in the CDR3. Looked up from germline, CDR1 is SGHTA and CDR2 is FQGTGA. Based on the CDR3 plus reference TRBV7-3 and TRBJ2-1, the full variable domain is GAGVSQTPSNKVTEKGKYVELRCDPISGHTALYWYRQSLGQGPEFLIYFQGTGAADDSGLPNDRFFAVRPEGSVSTLKIQRTERGDSAVYLCASSSFTSNEQFFGPGTRLTVL.

This clonotype was recorded many times. The chain has TRBV20-1 and TRBJ2-2; D could derive from TRBD1 or TRBD2 (5 bases each). The V and J ends lost 3 bases and 4 bases respectively, with 9 bases between them. CDR3 size: 13 residues. From germline, CDR1 is DFQATT and CDR2 SNEGSKA (reference sequence). As DNA, the CDR3 is TGCAGTGCTAGGGGGACCACCACCGGGGAGCTGTTTTTT. It translates to CSARGTTTGELFF.

This clonotype has just a few counts. The chain couples TRBV29-1 to TRBJ2-5; D unclear. V lost 4 bases to trimming and J lost 5 bases, with 8 bases between them. Germline-derived CDR1 and CDR2 are SQVTM and ANQGSEA. The CDR3 is made up of 11 amino acids. This chain's CDR3 is CSVVIGETQYF. The CDR3 DNA is TGCAGCGTTGTAATAGGGGAGACCCAGTACTTC.

This clonotype was recorded at least ten times. The J gene is TRBJ2-5, the V gene TRBV6-1; D might be TRBD2 (6 bases). Germline CDR1 is MNHNS and CDR2 is SASEGT. The CDR3 sequence is 14 residues long. V was shortened by 2 bases and J by 2 bases, with 9 bases between the two germline ends. CDR3 sequence: CASSEWGTQETQYF. As DNA, the CDR3 is TGTGCCAGCAGTGAATGGGGGACTCAAGAGACCCAGTACTTC.

In this sample, this clonotype turned up a few times. V usage is TRBV9 and J usage is TRBJ2-1; TRBD1 aligns across 7 bases. The trim removed 4 bases at V and 2 bases at J, leaving 12 bases unmatched. Germline V gene data show CDR1 as SGDLS and CDR2 as YYNGEE. The CDR3 spans 17 residues. The CDR3 spells CASSPPVGDRTYNEQFF. The CDR3 DNA is TGTGCCAGCAGCCCGCCAGTTGGGGACAGAACCTACAATGAGCAGTTCTTC.

The chain uses TRBV12-3 or TRBV12-4 and TRBJ2-1; D uncertain. The CDR3 totals 15 residues. Trimming removed 7 bases from V and 0 bases from J, with 13 bases in between. The CDR3 region is CASTVLVSSYNEQFF. CDR3 DNA: TGTGCCAGCACCGTCCTTGTCAGCTCCTACAATGAGCAGTTCTTC.